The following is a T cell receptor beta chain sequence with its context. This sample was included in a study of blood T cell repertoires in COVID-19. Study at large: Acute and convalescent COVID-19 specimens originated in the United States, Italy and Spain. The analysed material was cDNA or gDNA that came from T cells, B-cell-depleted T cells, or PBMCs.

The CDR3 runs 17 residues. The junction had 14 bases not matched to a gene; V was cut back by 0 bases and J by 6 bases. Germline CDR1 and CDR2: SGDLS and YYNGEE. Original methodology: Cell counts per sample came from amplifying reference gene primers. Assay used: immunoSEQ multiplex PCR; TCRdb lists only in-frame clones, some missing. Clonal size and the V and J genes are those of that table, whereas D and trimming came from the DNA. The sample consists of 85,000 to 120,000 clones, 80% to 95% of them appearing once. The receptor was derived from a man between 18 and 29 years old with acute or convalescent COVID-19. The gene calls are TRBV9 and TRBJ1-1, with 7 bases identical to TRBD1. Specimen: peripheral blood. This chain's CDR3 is CASSVGTGQVEYPEAFF. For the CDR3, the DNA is TGTGCCAGCAGCGTAGGGACCGGACAGGTAGAATATCCTGAAGCTTTCTTT.